This T cell receptor beta chain was obtained from a study of technical replicates of blood from several donors. Using immunoSEQ multiplex PCR, the repertoire was profiled, and TCRdb retains in-frame clones only, with some absent. This table holds about 80,000 clones, about 98% found once. Trimming took off 1 base at V and 2 bases at J, with 12 bases between the two ends. The length of the CDR3 is 15 residues. Germline lookup yields CDR1 MGHRA and CDR2 YSYEKL. This chain links TRBV4-1 with TRBJ2-7, with D perhaps matching TRBD2 (6 bases). The specimen was T cells isolated from PBMCs. This receptor was identified in a human donor in good health. The CDR3 loop reads CASSQVGRGAYEQYF. In DNA form, the CDR3 reads TGCGCCAGCAGCCAAGTAGGTCGCGGGGCCTACGAGCAGTACTTC.